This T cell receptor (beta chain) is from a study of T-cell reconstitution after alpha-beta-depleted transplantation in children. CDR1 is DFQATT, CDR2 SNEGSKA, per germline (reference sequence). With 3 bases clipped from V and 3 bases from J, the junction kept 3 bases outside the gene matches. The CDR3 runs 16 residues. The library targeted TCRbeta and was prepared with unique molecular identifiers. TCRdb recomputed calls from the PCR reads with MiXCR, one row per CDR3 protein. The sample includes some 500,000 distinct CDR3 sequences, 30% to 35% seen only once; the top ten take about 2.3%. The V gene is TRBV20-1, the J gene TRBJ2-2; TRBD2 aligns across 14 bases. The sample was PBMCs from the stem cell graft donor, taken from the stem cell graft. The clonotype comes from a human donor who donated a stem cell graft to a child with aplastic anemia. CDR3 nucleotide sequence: TGCAGTGCTAGGACTAGCGGGAGGGTGCACACCGGGGAGCTGTTTTTT. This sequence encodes CSARTSGRVHTGELFF.